This T cell receptor (beta chain) was recovered during a study of blood T cell repertoires in COVID-19. Study information: Researchers got acute and convalescent COVID-19 samples from the United States, Italy and Spain. In each case, the material was cDNA or gDNA derived from T cells, B-cell-depleted T cells, or PBMCs.

Deletions cut 0 bases from V and 5 bases from J, with 16 bases between. The CDR3 totals 16 residues. The germline V gene encodes CDR1 MGHRA and CDR2 YSYEKL. Per the original data handling: Amplification of reference gene primers was used by the study to estimate nucleated cell counts. Measured with immunoSEQ multiplex PCR; TCRdb has only the in-frame clones, and not every one. That table furnishes V, J and clone size, whereas the DNA furnished D and trimming. There are some 250,000 clones in the sample; roughly 88% occur only once, and 25% to 35% lies in the top ten. The sample was peripheral blood. This sequence was found in a man aged 40-55 years with acute or convalescent COVID-19. This chain links TRBV4-1 with TRBJ2-5; TRBD2 is a possible D gene (6 bases). The CDR3 coding sequence is TGCGCCAGCAGCCAAGAATGGGGGGAGTCAGGCGAGACCCAGTACTTC. Translating it yields CASSQEWGESGETQYF.